The text below deals with one TCR beta chain. Regarding time point: after dendritic cell vaccination, including at tumor progression/relapse. Germline V gene sequence: CDR1 MGHRA, CDR2 YSYEKL. The CDR3 contains 15 residues. The germline V and J ends were trimmed by 6 bases and 5 bases, with 19 bases remaining between them. This entry belongs to a study of glioma-infiltrating T cells after dendritic cell vaccination. Profiling relied on immunoSEQ multiplex PCR, and the TCRdb table lists in-frame clones only, not all of them. Of about 76,000 clones in the sample, about nine tenths were seen once. The sample in question was blood, obtained after dendritic cell vaccination. The source is a human donor with glioblastoma. This rearrangement joins TRBV4-1 to TRBJ2-5; tentative D call: TRBD2 (6 bases). CDR3 region: CASSSGLFEVETQYF. CDR3 DNA: TGCGCCAGCAGTTCGGGACTCTTTGAGGTCGAGACCCAGTACTTC.